This passage covers 8 T cell receptor beta chains from one sample sequenced in a study of blood T cell repertoires in COVID-19. Clones were sequenced by immunoSEQ multiplex PCR, and TCRdb holds only the in-frame ones, with some missing. The data show 270,000 or so clones, approximately 90% seen once. Sequencing used PBMCs or T cells enriched from blood (not recorded which). Receptor source: a woman between 40 and 50 years old with acute COVID-19.

The V gene is TRBV28, the J gene TRBJ2-3, with TRBD1 matching 10 bases. CDR3 length: 15 residues. With V trimmed by 3 bases and J by 4 bases, 4 bases remained unmatched. Germline assignment: CDR1 MDHEN and CDR2 SYDVKM. The CDR3 reads CASSFDRGRPDTQYF. CDR3 DNA sequence: TGTGCCAGCAGTTTCGACAGGGGGCGCCCAGATACGCAGTATTTT.

The rearrangement joins TRBV6-6 to TRBJ2-1; D might be TRBD2 (5 bases). Germline CDR1 reads MNHNY; CDR2 reads SVGAGI (reference sequence). This CDR3 has 14 residues. Trimming removed 7 bases at V and 1 base at J, with 11 bases between. The CDR3 DNA is TGTGCCAGCAAACGGGATACATCCTACAATGAGCAGTTCTTC. Amino acid sequence: CASKRDTSYNEQFF.

This clone was found a few times. This chain connects TRBV6-2 or TRBV6-3 to TRBJ2-2, with 9 bases lining up with TRBD1. The germline V gene has CDR1 MNHEY and CDR2 SVGEGT. V was pared by 5 bases and J by 5 bases, with 9 bases of the junction left unmatched. The CDR3 is 16 amino acids. The CDR3 DNA reads as TGTGCCAGCAGTCGACGGACAGGGGATAAAACCGGGGAGCTGTTTTTT. Translated: CASSRRTGDKTGELFF.

The chain recombines TRBV4-1 with TRBJ1-2; TRBD1 might be the D (5 bases). V was pared by 4 bases and J by 7 bases, with 16 bases between. The CDR3 consists of 14 residues. Looked up from germline, CDR1 is MGHRA and CDR2 is YSYEKL. CDR3 nucleotides: TGCGCCAGCAGCCCCCTAATTCCCGGGGGTGGCTACACCTTC. This gives the protein CASSPLIPGGGYTF.

This clone was counted between two and nine times. The chain couples TRBV19 to TRBJ1-1; TRBD1 matches 11 bases. The V and J ends lost 5 bases and 6 bases, in that order; junction bases with no gene match: 11. The length of the CDR3 is 16 residues. Germline assignment: CDR1 LNHDA and CDR2 SQIVND (reference sequence). CDR3 sequence (DNA): TGTGCCAGTAGTTGGGGCCGAGGACAGGGGGCAGCTGAAGCTTTCTTT. Protein sequence: CASSWGRGQGAAEAFF.

The V call is TRBV18, the J call TRBJ1-2, with a tentative D call TRBD1 (6 bases). The CDR3 contains 15 residues. Trimming took 3 bases from V and 4 from J, leaving 15 bases between them. Looked up from germline, CDR1 is KGHSH and CDR2 is LQKENI. The DNA of the CDR3 is TGTGCCAGCTCACCTCCAGGGGAGCTAGCCTATGGCTACACCTTC. It encodes CASSPPGELAYGYTF.

The chain recombines TRBV6-5 with TRBJ1-2; 12 bases are a match to TRBD1. Germline CDR1 is MNHEY and CDR2 is SVGAGI. V lost 6 bases to trimming and J lost 5 bases; unmatched junction nucleotides: 4. The CDR3 runs 14 residues. This CDR3 reads CASRGQGAVYGYTF. The CDR3 DNA follows: TGTGCCAGCAGGGGACAGGGGGCGGTGTATGGCTACACCTTC.

On this clone: Other DNA sequences in the sample encode the same CDR3. The V gene is TRBV3-1 (or the pseudogene TRBV3-2), the J gene TRBJ1-4; D uncertain. Germline V gene data show CDR1 as LGHDT and CDR2 as YNNKEL (reference sequence). The ends were cut back, 0 bases at V and 1 base at J, with 3 bases in the middle. The CDR3 consists of 14 residues. As DNA, the CDR3 is TGTGCCAGCAGCCAAGATAGAACTAATGAAAAACTGTTTTTT. This codes for CASSQDRTNEKLFF.